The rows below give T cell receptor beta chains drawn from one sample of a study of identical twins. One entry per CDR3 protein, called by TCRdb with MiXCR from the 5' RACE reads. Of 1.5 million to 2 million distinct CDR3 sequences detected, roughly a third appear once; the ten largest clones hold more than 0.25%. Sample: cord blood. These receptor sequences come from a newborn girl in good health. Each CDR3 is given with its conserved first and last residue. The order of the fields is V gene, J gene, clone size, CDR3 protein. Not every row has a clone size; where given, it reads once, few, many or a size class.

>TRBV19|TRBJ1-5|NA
CASSIGTGSRYQPQHF
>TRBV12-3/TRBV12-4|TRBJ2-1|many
CASTPGLAGYNEQFF
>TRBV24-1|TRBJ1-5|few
CATRDGSNQPQHF
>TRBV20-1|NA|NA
CSARARGFYYEQYF
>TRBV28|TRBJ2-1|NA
CASNPGIGLSYNEQFF
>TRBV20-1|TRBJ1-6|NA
CSARGGGLMDSPLHF
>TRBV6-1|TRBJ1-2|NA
CASSELQGLLGYTF
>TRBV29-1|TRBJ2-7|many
CSVEAYDRSSYEQYF
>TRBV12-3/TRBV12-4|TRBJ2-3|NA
CASLFSGGPDTQYF
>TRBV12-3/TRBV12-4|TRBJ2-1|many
CASSLRGAERNEQFF
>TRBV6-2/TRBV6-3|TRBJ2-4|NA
CASSYNSGGLNIQYF
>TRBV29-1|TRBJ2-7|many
CSGREGYEQYF
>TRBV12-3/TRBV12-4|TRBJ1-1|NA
CASKISGGTEAFF
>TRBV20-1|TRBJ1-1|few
CSARDRVEAFF
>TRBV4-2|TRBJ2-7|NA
CASSQGFWPSGASYEQYF
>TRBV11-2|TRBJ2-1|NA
CASSLGEFRNEQFF
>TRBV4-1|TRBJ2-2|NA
CASSLQRLAGNTGELFF
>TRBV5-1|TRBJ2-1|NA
CASSLASGMQFF
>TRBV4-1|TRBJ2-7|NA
CASSQDALDRTYEQYF
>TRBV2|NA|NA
CASSRFTGSSYNEQYF
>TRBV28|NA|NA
CASRPRPLRENIQYF
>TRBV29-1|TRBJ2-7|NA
CSVEVGGGSYEQYF
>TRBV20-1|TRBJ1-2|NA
CSAPGTGGSYGYTF
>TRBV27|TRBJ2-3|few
CASSLLVPGTDTQYF
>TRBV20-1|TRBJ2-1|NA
CSAPRDSIVNNEQFF
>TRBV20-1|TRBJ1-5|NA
CSASGGSQPQHF
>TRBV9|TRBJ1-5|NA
CASSASSRINQPQHF
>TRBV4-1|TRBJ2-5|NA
CASSQDQRGPETQYF
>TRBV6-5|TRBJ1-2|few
CASSYEVGGYGYTF
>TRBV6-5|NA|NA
CASRDTRQSSYNEQYF
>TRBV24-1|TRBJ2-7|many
CATSVGTSSYEQYF
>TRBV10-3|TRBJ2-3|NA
CAISEEAGGPSTDTQYF
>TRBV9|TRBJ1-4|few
CASARGTAEKLFF
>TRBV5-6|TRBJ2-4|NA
CAGSLLDALAKNIQYF
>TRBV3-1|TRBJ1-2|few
CASSTRDGNYGYTF
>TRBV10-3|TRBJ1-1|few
CAISKDISNTEAFF
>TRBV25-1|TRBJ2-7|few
CASSDQDVLYEQYF
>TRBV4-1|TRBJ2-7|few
CASSQVSGPSYEQYF
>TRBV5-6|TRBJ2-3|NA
CASSFTALTGTQYF
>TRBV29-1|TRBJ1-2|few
CSGEGGTAYGYTF
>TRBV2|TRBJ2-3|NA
CASTGALSTDTQYF
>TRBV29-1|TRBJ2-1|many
CSVSTGGAQYNEQFF
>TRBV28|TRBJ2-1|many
CASSSPLTAYNEQFF
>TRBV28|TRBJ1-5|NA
CASSSVTGGVRNQPQHF
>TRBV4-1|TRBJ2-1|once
CASSLRTGLTYNEQFF
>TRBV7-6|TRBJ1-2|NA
CASSLGTGTGPYGYTF
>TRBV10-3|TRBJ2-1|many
CATKGWNEQFF
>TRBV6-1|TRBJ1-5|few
CASRTGTGGSNQPQHF
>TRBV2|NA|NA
CASRQTSGDVRKTQYF
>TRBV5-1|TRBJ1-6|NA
CASSAGQFYSPLHF
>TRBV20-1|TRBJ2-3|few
CSEGTDTQYF
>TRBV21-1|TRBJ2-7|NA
CASSKGQLIFYEQYF
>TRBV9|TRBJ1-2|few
CASSAGQGASYGYTF
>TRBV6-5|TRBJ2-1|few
CASSYSTGLVAASYNEQFF
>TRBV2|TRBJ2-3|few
CASGGTSFTDTQYF
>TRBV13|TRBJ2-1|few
CASSLTSSHLANEQFF
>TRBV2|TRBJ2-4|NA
CASSEQGYQRYF
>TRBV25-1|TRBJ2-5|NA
CASSERIGGGSQETQYF